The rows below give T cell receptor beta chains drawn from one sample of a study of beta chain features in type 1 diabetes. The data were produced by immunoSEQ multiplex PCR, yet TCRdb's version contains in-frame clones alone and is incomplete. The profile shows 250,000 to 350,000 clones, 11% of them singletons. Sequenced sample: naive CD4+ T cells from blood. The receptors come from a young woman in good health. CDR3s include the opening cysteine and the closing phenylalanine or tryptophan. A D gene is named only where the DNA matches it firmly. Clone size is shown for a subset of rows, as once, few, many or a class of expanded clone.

TGTGCCAGCAGTTTAATTCCTAGATATGAGCAGTACTTC	CASSLIPRYEQYF	.	TRBV27	TRBJ2-7	.
TGTGCCAGCAGCTTAACTAGCGGTCTTTCCTACGAGCAGTACTTC	CASSLTSGLSYEQYF	.	TRBV7-2	TRBJ2-7	TRBD2
TGTGCCAGTAGTGGGGCAGGCGCTACTAACTATGGCTACACCTTC	CASSGAGATNYGYTF	.	TRBV19	TRBJ1-2	.
TGCAGTCGTGGGGCTAAAGCGGGAGTTTTCAATGAGCAGTTCTTC	CSRGAKAGVFNEQFF	.	TRBV29-1	TRBJ2-1	TRBD2
TGCAGCGCCTCCTTGGCACTCGGGGGGGAGAGCTCTGGAAACACCATATATTTT	CSASLALGGESSGNTIYF	few	TRBV29-1	TRBJ1-3	.
TGTGCCAGTATGGCAGGCCCTTATTATGGCTACACCTTC	CASMAGPYYGYTF	.	TRBV19	TRBJ1-2	.
TGCGCCAGCAGCTTGGGGACAGGGGAGAATGGCTACACCTTC	CASSLGTGENGYTF	few	TRBV5-1	TRBJ1-2	TRBD1
TGTGCCAGCAGTCGACGCCAACAGGGGATCAACTTCAATCAGCCCCAGCATTTT	CASSRRQQGINFNQPQHF	.	TRBV27	TRBJ1-5	TRBD1
TGTGCCAGCAGCCCAAACCAAGGGAGAGGCTACACCTTC	CASSPNQGRGYTF	few	TRBV5-4	TRBJ1-2	.
TGCGCCAGCAGCTTGGAGCGGGAGGGCCACGAGCAGTACTTC	CASSLEREGHEQYF	.	TRBV5-1	TRBJ2-7	TRBD2
TGTGCCAGCAGCGTACCGACTAGCGGGATGGTCAATGAGCAGTTCTTC	CASSVPTSGMVNEQFF	.	TRBV9	TRBJ2-1	TRBD2
TGTGCCAGCAGCTTAGCGCCGGGACTAGTTAACGAGCAGTACTTC	CASSLAPGLVNEQYF	few	TRBV7-2	TRBJ2-7	TRBD2
TGTGCCAGCAGTTTCAGGGGTAGCAATCAGCCCCAGCATTTT	CASSFRGSNQPQHF	few	TRBV27	TRBJ1-5	.
TGTGCCAGCAGCTTAGGACTCTCTGGGGCCAACGTCCTGACTTTC	CASSLGLSGANVLTF	many	TRBV5-6	TRBJ2-6	.
TGTGCCAGCAGCAGGAACACCGGGACAGGCGACAATGAGCAGTTCTTC	CASSRNTGTGDNEQFF	.	TRBV13	TRBJ2-1	TRBD1
TGTGCCAGTAGTCCCGACAGGGGGAGAGAGACCCAGTACTTC	CASSPDRGRETQYF	few	TRBV19	TRBJ2-5	TRBD1
TGTGCCAGCAGCGTAGCTAGAGAGGGTTTGACTGAAGCTTTCTTT	CASSVAREGLTEAFF	few	TRBV9	TRBJ1-1	.
TGTGCCAGCAGCCAAGAGTGGGAGCGGGAAAAACTGTTTTTT	CASSQEWEREKLFF	.	TRBV4-2	TRBJ1-4	.
TGTGCCAGCAGCTCGGGACTAGCGGGAGTTTATGAGCAGTACTTC	CASSSGLAGVYEQYF	few	TRBV7-6	TRBJ2-7	TRBD2
TGTGCCAGCAGTGAATTGGGTAGCGGGAGGGCCAGGGAGCAGTTCTTC	CASSELGSGRAREQFF	few	TRBV25-1	TRBJ2-1	TRBD2
TGTGCCAGCAGCTTAACCGGGACACCGGGGGAGACCCAGTACTTC	CASSLTGTPGETQYF	.	TRBV7-2	TRBJ2-5	.
TGTGCCAGCAGCTTCCAGGAAGCCTTTGAGACCCAGTACTTC	CASSFQEAFETQYF	.	TRBV7-2	TRBJ2-5	.
TGCGCCAGCAGCCAAACCCCAACTAGCGGGAGTAGTTATACGCAGTATTTT	CASSQTPTSGSSYTQYF	few	TRBV4-3	TRBJ2-3	TRBD2
TGTGCCAGCAGCATAGCGGGAGAATACGAGCAGTACTTC	CASSIAGEYEQYF	.	TRBV5-6	TRBJ2-7	TRBD2
TGTGCCAGCAGGGGGACTAGCAACTACAATGAGCAGTTCTTC	CASRGTSNYNEQFF	few	TRBV2	TRBJ2-1	TRBD2
TGTGCCAGCAAGGACGGGACAGGCAATCAGCCCCAGCATTTT	CASKDGTGNQPQHF	.	TRBV28	TRBJ1-5	TRBD1
TGTGCCAGCAGTCAAACGACCGGGACAGGGGACACTGAAGCTTTCTTT	CASSQTTGTGDTEAFF	.	TRBV28	TRBJ1-1	TRBD1
TGTGCCATCAGCCCGGGACAGGGTCGGCTCGAGCAGTACTTC	CAISPGQGRLEQYF	.	TRBV10-3	TRBJ2-7	TRBD1
TGTGCCAGTACTCAGGGGGCTGGCAATCAGCCCCAGCATTTT	CASTQGAGNQPQHF	few	TRBV19	TRBJ1-5	TRBD1
TGTGCCAGCAGCTTAGGCCTAGCGGGAGGTGAGCAGTTCTTC	CASSLGLAGGEQFF	.	TRBV7-9	TRBJ2-1	TRBD2
TGCGCCAGCAGCTTGGCGGGAGCGGGCACAGATACGCAGTATTTT	CASSLAGAGTDTQYF	.	TRBV5-1	TRBJ2-3	.
TGTGCCAGCAGCGCTCTGACAGGGGGTGGAAACACCATATATTTT	CASSALTGGGNTIYF	few	TRBV9	TRBJ1-3	TRBD1
TGTGCCAGCAGCTTCGGACTCACGCGGTTCAATGAGCAGTTCTTC	CASSFGLTRFNEQFF	.	TRBV11-2	TRBJ2-1	.
TGTGCCAGCAGCTTAGGTTTGGCGGGAGGTGAGCAGTTCTTC	CASSLGLAGGEQFF	few	TRBV11-3	TRBJ2-1	TRBD2
TGTGCCAGCACAGTAGCCGCCACAGATACGCAGTATTTT	CASTVAATDTQYF	.	TRBV2	TRBJ2-3	.
TGCGCCAGCAGCCAAAGCCACAGGGGAGGGGCCAACGTCCTGACTTTC	CASSQSHRGGANVLTF	.	TRBV4-3	TRBJ2-6	TRBD1
TGTGCCAGCAGCATGCTAGCGGGAGGGTCCTACGAGCAGTACTTC	CASSMLAGGSYEQYF	few	TRBV7-9	TRBJ2-7	TRBD2
TGTGCCAGCAGTTGGGCAGGACAGAGCAATCAGCCCCAGCATTTT	CASSWAGQSNQPQHF	.	TRBV6-6	TRBJ1-5	.
TGTGCCAGCAGCCACCCCACTGGGGCGCGACGCTATGGCTACACCTTC	CASSHPTGARRYGYTF	few	TRBV4-2	TRBJ1-2	.
TGTGCCAGCAGCTCGGCGCCTAGGACAGGGCCCGGGGAGCTGTTTTTT	CASSSAPRTGPGELFF	few	TRBV7-9	TRBJ2-2	TRBD1
TGTGCCAGCACCATACCCGGGGTTCGCGAGGAGACCCAGTACTTC	CASTIPGVREETQYF	.	TRBV7-8	TRBJ2-5	.
TGTGCCAGCAGCTCCAAGGGACTGCCGAACACTGAAGCTTTCTTT	CASSSKGLPNTEAFF	.	TRBV28	TRBJ1-1	.
TGCGCCAGCAGCCAACGATTTCGGACTAGCGGGTTCTCCTACAATGAGCAGTTCTTC	CASSQRFRTSGFSYNEQFF	few	TRBV4-3	TRBJ2-1	TRBD2
TGTGCCACCAGCGAGGGGAGGCAAGAGACCCAGTACTTC	CATSEGRQETQYF	.	TRBV15	TRBJ2-5	.
TGTGCCAGCAGCTTAGCGGGGCACGGTGATACGCAGTATTTT	CASSLAGHGDTQYF	.	TRBV7-9	TRBJ2-3	.
TGTGCCAGCAGCCTAAGGGACAGGGGTAGCCGCACAGATACGCAGTATTTT	CASSLRDRGSRTDTQYF	.	TRBV7-2	TRBJ2-3	TRBD1
TGTGCCAGCAGCCCACGGGGGGGCTCCTACAATGAGCAGTTCTTC	CASSPRGGSYNEQFF	.	TRBV7-3	TRBJ2-1	TRBD2
TGTGCCAGCAGCCGGACAGGACTCTACGAGCAGTACTTC	CASSRTGLYEQYF	.	TRBV5-6	TRBJ2-7	TRBD1
TGTGCCAGCAGCTTAGCGGGAGGAGGGGAGACCCAGTACTTC	CASSLAGGGETQYF	.	TRBV7-2	TRBJ2-5	.
TGCAGCGTTGTGCGCGACAGGGGGTCTTATGGCTACACCTTC	CSVVRDRGSYGYTF	.	TRBV29-1	TRBJ1-2	TRBD1
TGTGCCAGCAGTGACCCTAGCGGGAGCGACTACGAGCAGTACTTC	CASSDPSGSDYEQYF	.	TRBV25-1	TRBJ2-7	TRBD2
TGTGCCAGCAGCTTGGATCTAGCGGGAACTAATGAGCAGTTCTTC	CASSLDLAGTNEQFF	.	TRBV5-4	TRBJ2-1	TRBD2
TGTGCCAGCAGCCGAGAGAGCGGGAGCTCCTACAATGAGCAGTTCTTC	CASSRESGSSYNEQFF	few	TRBV5-4	TRBJ2-1	TRBD2
TGTGCCAGCAGCTTAGAGGCGAGGGGGATCACCGGGGAGCTGTTTTTT	CASSLEARGITGELFF	few	TRBV13	TRBJ2-2	.